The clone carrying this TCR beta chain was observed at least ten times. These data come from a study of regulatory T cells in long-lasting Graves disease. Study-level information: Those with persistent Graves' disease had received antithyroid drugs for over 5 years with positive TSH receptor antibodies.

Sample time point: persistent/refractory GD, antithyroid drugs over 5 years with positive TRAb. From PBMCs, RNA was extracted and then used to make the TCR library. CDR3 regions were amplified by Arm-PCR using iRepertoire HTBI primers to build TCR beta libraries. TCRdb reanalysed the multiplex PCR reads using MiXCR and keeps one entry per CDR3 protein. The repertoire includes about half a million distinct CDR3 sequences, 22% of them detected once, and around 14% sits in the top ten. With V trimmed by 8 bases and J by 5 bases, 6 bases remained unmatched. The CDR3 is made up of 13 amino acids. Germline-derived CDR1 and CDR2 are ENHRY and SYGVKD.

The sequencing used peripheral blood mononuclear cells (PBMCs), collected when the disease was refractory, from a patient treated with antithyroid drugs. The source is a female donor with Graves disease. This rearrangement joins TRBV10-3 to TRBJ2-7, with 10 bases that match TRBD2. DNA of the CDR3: TGTGCCATCCGACTAGCGGGTTTAGACGAGCAGTACTTC. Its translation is CAIRLAGLDEQYF.